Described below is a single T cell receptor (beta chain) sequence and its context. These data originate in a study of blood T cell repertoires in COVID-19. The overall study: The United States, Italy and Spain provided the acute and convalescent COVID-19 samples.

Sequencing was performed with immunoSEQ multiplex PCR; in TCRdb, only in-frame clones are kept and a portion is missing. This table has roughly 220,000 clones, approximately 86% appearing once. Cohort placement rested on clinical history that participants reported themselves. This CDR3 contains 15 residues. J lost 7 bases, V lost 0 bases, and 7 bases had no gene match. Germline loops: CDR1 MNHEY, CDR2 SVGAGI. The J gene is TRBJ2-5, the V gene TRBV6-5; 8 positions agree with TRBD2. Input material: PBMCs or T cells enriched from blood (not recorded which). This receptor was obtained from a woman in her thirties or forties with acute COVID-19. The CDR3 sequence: CASSYSRLAGGTQYF. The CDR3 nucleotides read TGTGCCAGCAGTTACTCGCGGCTAGCGGGTGGGACCCAGTACTTC.